This TCR beta chain was profiled in a study of metastatic and nonmetastatic thyroid tumors. Study information: Repertoires of blood and of tissue (tumor or nodule) from malignant and benign thyroid patients were compared. Study-wide results and limits: It was reportedly found that TCR beta diversity was significantly higher in malignant thyroid tumors than in benign nodules, a difference seen in both blood and tumor samples.

The germline V and J ends were trimmed by 6 bases and 0 bases, with 15 bases remaining between them. The CDR3 has 16 amino acids. Per the germline V gene, CDR1 is MNHNS and CDR2 is SASEGT. Original processing methods: Researchers built a distant-metastasis classifier for papillary thyroid cancer that drew on CDR3 differences across clinicopathological groups. TCRdb recomputed clones from the PCR reads via MiXCR. These V and J calls derive from TCRdb rather than the authors' analysis. The repertoire holds about 25,000 clones, with around a fifth as singletons. This clone appeared a few times. Its antigen is as yet unknown. Not a single patient had been given any form of treatment at any point before undergoing thyroid surgery.

The material sequenced was blood. This TCR was sampled from a male donor with papillary thyroid cancer or a benign thyroid nodule (not recorded which). Some clones in this sample may be carry-over from other donors' samples. V and J are TRBV6-1 and TRBJ1-5; D remains unclear. In DNA form, the CDR3 reads TGTGCCAGCAGGCCCGGACCCCCCCCTAGCAATCAGCCCCAGCATTTT. This gives the protein CASRPGPPPSNQPQHF.